This entry concerns a single TCR beta chain. Produced via immunoSEQ multiplex PCR; TCRdb's table is partial and in-frame only. The table includes 90,000 to 100,000 clones, approximately 83% detected once. The data are from a study of blood T cell repertoires in COVID-19. About the research overall: COVID-19 samples collected from the United States, Italy and Spain covered acute and convalescent phases. PBMCs, B-cell-depleted T cells, or T cells were the source of the cDNA or gDNA that made up the material.

This CDR3 has 14 residues. CDR1 LNHNV and CDR2 YYDKDF come from the germline V gene (reference sequence). V dropped 1 base and J dropped 1 base, with 7 bases sitting between them. This clonotype was sampled from a man aged 55 to 69 with acute or convalescent COVID-19. The chain uses TRBV15 and TRBJ1-1, with no clear D. The sample taken for sequencing was peripheral blood. In DNA form, the CDR3 reads TGTGCCACCAGCAGAGTCGCAGGGAACACTGAAGCTTTCTTT. Protein: CATSRVAGNTEAFF.